The next 28 T cell receptor beta chains were all read from a single sample in a study of T cell changes during pregnancy in multiple sclerosis. Profiling relied on immunoSEQ multiplex PCR, and the TCRdb table lists in-frame clones only, not all of them. The sample holds 36,000 or so clones; 88% are singletons and the top ten take roughly 0.6%. Sample: CD4+ T cells from peripheral blood mononuclear cells, taken in the first trimester of pregnancy. The receptors were sampled from a female donor with multiple sclerosis, enrolled in a pregnancy study.

This clone was observed a single time. The V and J genes are TRBV7-8 and TRBJ2-5; D remains ambiguous. The CDR3 contains 15 residues. The germline V gene has CDR1 SGHVS and CDR2 FQNEAQ. V was pared by 1 base and J by 2 bases, with 11 bases between. CDR3 residues: CASSLVPNLQETQYF. As DNA, the CDR3 is TGTGCCAGCAGCTTAGTACCTAACCTTCAAGAGACCCAGTACTTC. The entire variable domain, with the rest obtained from reference TRBV7-8 and TRBJ2-5, is as follows: GAGVSQSPRYKVAKRGQDVALRCDPISGHVSLFWYQQALGQGPEFLTYFQNEAQLDKSGLPSDRFFAERPEGSVSTLKIQRTQQEDSAVYLCASSLVPNLQETQYFGPGTRLLVL.

The gene calls are TRBV19 and TRBJ2-1; possibly TRBD2 for D (7 bases). The V gene lost 1 base and the J gene lost 6 bases, with 13 bases spanning the gap. CDR1 and CDR2 from the germline V gene are LNHDA and SQIVND (reference sequence). The length of the CDR3 is 15 residues. CDR3 DNA sequence: TGTGCCAGTAGTATAGCAGAGGGGGGGCCCAATGAGCAGTTCTTC. It yields the protein CASSIAEGGPNEQFF.

The V call is TRBV5-1, the J call TRBJ1-1, with 10 nucleotides matching TRBD1. The junction had 10 bases not matched to a gene; V was cut back by 4 bases and J by 10 bases. CDR1 is SGHRS and CDR2 is YFSETQ in the germline V gene. There are 14 residues in the CDR3. As DNA, the CDR3 is TGCGCCAGCAGCGCCTCTGGACAGGGGGAAAGAGCTTTCTTT. Translation: CASSASGQGERAFF.

The rearrangement uses TRBV18 and TRBJ2-7; D perhaps matches TRBD2 (6 bases). Trimming pared 2 bases from V and 5 bases from J, leaving 13 bases between. This CDR3 spans 14 amino acids. CDR1 and CDR2 (germline): KGHSH, LQKENI. CDR3 DNA sequence: TGTGCCAGCTCACCAGAGACTAGTAGTAACGAGCAGTACTTC. Protein product: CASSPETSSNEQYF. Full variable domain (remainder filled in from reference TRBV18 and TRBJ2-7): NAGVMQNPRHLVRRRGQEARLRCSPMKGHSHVYWYRQLPEEGLKFMVYLQKENIIDESGMPKERFSAEFPKEGPSILRIQQVVRGDSAAYFCASSPETSSNEQYFGPGTRLTVT.

The chain combines TRBV7-8 with TRBJ1-2; the D is unclear. The V end was cut by 0 bases, the J end by 4 bases, with 9 bases between. Germline V gene sequence: CDR1 SGHVS, CDR2 FQNEAQ. The CDR3 spans 14 residues. CDR3 DNA: TGTGCCAGCAGCTTAGCGCTGAGCATCTATGGCTACACCTTC. It yields the protein CASSLALSIYGYTF.

This rearrangement joins TRBV10-3 to TRBJ2-6, with D possibly being TRBD2 (5 bases). V was clipped by 0 bases and J by 1 base, with 10 bases between them. CDR3 length: 17 residues. Germline CDR1 ENHRY, CDR2 SYGVKD. CDR3 protein: CAISESTPGSGANVLTF. Here the CDR3 DNA reads TGTGCCATCAGTGAGTCGACTCCGGGGTCTGGGGCCAACGTCCTGACTTTC.

The DNA for the CDR3 is TGTGCCAGCAGTGAAGTCAGATCTAATGAAAAACTGTTTTTT. Protein sequence: CASSEVRSNEKLFF. The V gene is TRBV2, the J gene TRBJ1-4; D uncertain. The CDR3 consists of 14 residues. Germline-derived CDR1 and CDR2 are SNHLY and FYNNEI. V shed 1 base and J shed 3 bases, with 6 bases lying between them.

V and J are TRBV6-5 and TRBJ2-5, with TRBD1 matching over 9 bases. V trimming: 8 bases; J trimming: 4 bases; junction bases outside the gene matches: 11. The CDR3 loop spans 15 amino acids. CDR1 and CDR2 (germline): MNHEY, SVGAGI. The CDR3 DNA reads as TGTGCCAGCTCGGGACAGGGCTCGCGAGGAGAGACCCAGTACTTC. Its translation is CASSGQGSRGETQYF.

The chain uses TRBV7-3 and TRBJ2-7, with D possibly being TRBD1 (5 bases). Trimming pared 5 bases from V and 6 bases from J, leaving 14 bases between. Germline CDR1 reads SGHTA; CDR2 reads FQGTGA. This CDR3 comprises 13 residues. In DNA form, the CDR3 reads TGTGCCAGCAGCCCTAATAGGGGCCGCGAGCAGTACTTC. Translation gives CASSPNRGREQYF.

The gene calls are TRBV5-1 and TRBJ1-4; 9 bases fit TRBD1. In germline, CDR1 is SGHRS, CDR2 YFSETQ. J was trimmed by 8 bases and V by 3 bases; bases with no gene match: 8. The CDR3 runs to 15 residues. The CDR3: CASSSGQGTGEKLFF. Here the CDR3 DNA reads TGCGCCAGCAGCTCGGGACAGGGAACAGGAGAAAAACTGTTTTTT.

This chain links TRBV6-5 with TRBJ1-1, with a possible D match to TRBD1 (6 bases). The V gene lost 0 bases and the J gene lost 6 bases, with 11 bases spanning the gap. The CDR3 runs 14 residues. Germline loops: CDR1 MNHEY, CDR2 SVGAGI. The CDR3 protein is CASSYSTGLAEAFF. The CDR3 region has the DNA TGTGCCAGCAGTTACTCCACAGGGTTAGCTGAAGCTTTCTTT.

The chain recombines TRBV30 with TRBJ2-2; D is ambiguous. Germline V gene lookup returns CDR1 GTSNPN and CDR2 SVGIG (reference sequence). CDR3 length: 13 amino acids. V was clipped by 1 base and J by 3 bases, with 6 bases between them. For the CDR3, the DNA is TGTGCCTGGAGTGAAGAGTACACCGGGGAGCTGTTTTTT. Translating gives CAWSEEYTGELFF.

The chain is built from TRBV5-1 and TRBJ2-7, with a possible D match to TRBD2 (6 bases). Deletions cut 1 base from V and 1 base from J, with 9 bases between. This CDR3 is 14 amino acids long. Germline lookup yields CDR1 SGHRS and CDR2 YFSETQ. CDR3 sequence: CASSLKGRSYEQYF. The CDR3 nucleotides are TGCGCCAGCAGCTTGAAAGGGAGGTCCTACGAGCAGTACTTC.

V is TRBV7-6 and J is TRBJ2-7; D gene ambiguous. Per germline, CDR1 SGHVS and CDR2 FNYEAQ. Trimming shortened V by 3 bases and J by 1 base, and 7 bases separated the two germline ends. This CDR3 region has 13 residues. This CDR3 is CASSLSPSYEQYF. CDR3 nucleotide sequence: TGTGCCAGCAGCTTGAGCCCGTCCTACGAGCAGTACTTC.

This chain connects TRBV21-1 to TRBJ1-5; no DNA check was done on the table's D call, TRBD1. TRBV21-1 is listed as a pseudogene. The length of the CDR3 is 21 residues. CDR3 loop: CASSKEPPRRGREAGFQPQHF. CDR3 DNA sequence: TGTGCCAGCAGCAAAGAGCCTCCTCGCAGGGGGCGAGAGGCAGGTTTCCAGCCCCAGCATTTT.

The chain joins TRBV7-2 to TRBJ2-1; 14 bases align to TRBD2. J lost 9 bases, V lost 5 bases, and 6 bases had no gene match. Germline V gene data show CDR1 as SGHTA and CDR2 as FQGNSA. CDR3 length: 15 amino acids. CDR3 DNA sequence: TGTGCCAGCAGCCCGACTAGCGGGAGGGAAGGTGAGCAGTTCTTC. Residues: CASSPTSGREGEQFF.

The chain recombines TRBV20-1 with TRBJ1-1; D gene uncertain. Trimming took 5 bases from V and 4 from J, leaving 8 bases between them. The germline V gene has CDR1 DFQATT and CDR2 SNEGSKA (reference sequence). CDR3 length: 11 residues. This CDR3 reads CSAPRSTEAFF. Here the CDR3 DNA reads TGCAGTGCTCCCAGAAGCACTGAAGCTTTCTTT.

This clone appeared once. V and J are TRBV2 and TRBJ2-3; TRBD2 aligns across 7 bases. Per the germline V gene, CDR1 is SNHLY and CDR2 is FYNNEI. The CDR3 loop spans 15 amino acids. J gave up 0 bases and V 6 bases, and 6 bases lay outside the gene matches. Here the CDR3 reads CASRPGRWSTDTQYF. CDR3 sequence (DNA): TGTGCCAGCAGACCCGGGAGGTGGAGCACAGATACGCAGTATTTT.

This clone has a single count. The chain combines TRBV5-1 with TRBJ1-6; the match to TRBD1 covers 7 bases. J was trimmed by 10 bases and V by 4 bases; bases with no gene match: 11. The CDR3 is made up of 15 amino acids. The germline gives CDR1 SGHRS, CDR2 YFSETQ. CDR3 sequence (DNA): TGCGCCAGCAGCGCCCGACAGGGTGGCGGCTCACCCCTCCACTTT. Protein: CASSARQGGGSPLHF.

This clone has more than one count but fewer than ten. An end of the junction does not agree with germline; a read error may underlie this. The chain combines TRBV5-8 with TRBJ1-1; D unclear. This CDR3 has 11 residues. CDR1 and CDR2 from the germline V gene are SGHTS and YDEGEE. Here the CDR3 DNA reads TGTGCCAGCAGCTTGGCCCCTAGGAGCTACTTT. Protein sequence: CASSLAPRSYF.

The gene calls are TRBV10-3 and TRBJ1-1; D unresolved. Looked up from germline, CDR1 is ENHRY and CDR2 is SYGVKD. The CDR3 runs to 16 residues. V lost 3 bases and J 5 bases, leaving 19 bases between the germline ends. The CDR3 DNA sequence: TGTGCCATCAGTGACTCTGTGTTAGCCAGCGGGACTGAAGCTTTCTTT. Translated, it gives CAISDSVLASGTEAFF.

The V call is TRBV27, the J call TRBJ2-1; possibly TRBD1 for D (5 bases). The CDR3 is 16 residues long. Germline CDR1 MNHEY, CDR2 SMNVEV (reference sequence). Trimming took 5 bases from V and 6 from J, leaving 20 bases between them. As DNA, the CDR3 is TGTGCCAGCAGTCCCCCCTGGGCGCAAAGGGGCAATGAGCAGTTCTTC. It codes for CASSPPWAQRGNEQFF.

This rearrangement joins TRBV2 to TRBJ2-1, with 11 bases lining up with TRBD2. Germline V gene data show CDR1 as SNHLY and CDR2 as FYNNEI. Trimming cost V 4 bases and J 8 bases; bases outside gene matches: 13. CDR3 length equals 17 residues. The CDR3 DNA reads as TGTGCCAGCAGTGCCCGCTATCTAGCGGGGGGAAAGGATGAGCAGTTCTTC. Translation gives CASSARYLAGGKDEQFF.

The CDR3 DNA reads as TGTGCCAGCTCACCCCAACAGGCAGAGAACACTGAAGCTTTCTTT. Translated: CASSPQQAENTEAFF. The rearrangement joins TRBV18 to TRBJ1-1; D may be TRBD1 (5 bases). Germline lookup yields CDR1 KGHSH and CDR2 LQKENI. The CDR3 has 15 residues. The ends were cut back, 3 bases at V and 1 base at J, with 12 bases in the middle.

The V and J genes are TRBV5-1 and TRBJ2-5; TRBD1 might be the D (6 bases). Germline CDR1 is SGHRS and CDR2 is YFSETQ. The CDR3 loop spans 16 amino acids. V was trimmed by 0 bases and J by 2 bases, leaving 14 bases between them. The CDR3 DNA reads as TGCGCCAGCAGCTTGGCCTCACAGGGCCCGCAAGAGACCCAGTACTTC. Protein sequence: CASSLASQGPQETQYF.

The V gene is TRBV18, the J gene TRBJ2-2; TRBD2 might be the D (7 bases). Trimming took off 0 bases at V and 3 bases at J, with 20 bases between the two ends. This CDR3 has 19 residues. The germline gives CDR1 KGHSH, CDR2 LQKENI. CDR3 DNA: TGTGCCAGCTCACCACCCGCAGTATTACGGGGGGCCGACACCGGGGAGCTGTTTTTT. It yields the protein CASSPPAVLRGADTGELFF.

The V call is TRBV5-1, the J call TRBJ2-3; the match to TRBD2 covers 8 bases. J lost 5 bases, V lost 0 bases, and 5 bases had no gene match. CDR1 and CDR2 from the germline V gene are SGHRS and YFSETQ. The CDR3 totals 15 residues. CDR3 DNA: TGCGCCAGCAGCTTGGGCGGGGGGTACGAAGATACGCAGTATTTT. The encoded protein is CASSLGGGYEDTQYF.

The chain has TRBV29-1 and TRBJ2-2; 9 nucleotides line up with TRBD1. CDR1 and CDR2 from the germline V gene are SQVTM and ANQGSEA. The V and J ends lost 4 bases and 7 bases, in that order; junction bases with no gene match: 7. The CDR3 runs 14 residues. CDR3: CSVVGDRVNGELFF. Here the CDR3 DNA reads TGCAGCGTTGTCGGGGACAGGGTAAACGGGGAGCTGTTTTTT.